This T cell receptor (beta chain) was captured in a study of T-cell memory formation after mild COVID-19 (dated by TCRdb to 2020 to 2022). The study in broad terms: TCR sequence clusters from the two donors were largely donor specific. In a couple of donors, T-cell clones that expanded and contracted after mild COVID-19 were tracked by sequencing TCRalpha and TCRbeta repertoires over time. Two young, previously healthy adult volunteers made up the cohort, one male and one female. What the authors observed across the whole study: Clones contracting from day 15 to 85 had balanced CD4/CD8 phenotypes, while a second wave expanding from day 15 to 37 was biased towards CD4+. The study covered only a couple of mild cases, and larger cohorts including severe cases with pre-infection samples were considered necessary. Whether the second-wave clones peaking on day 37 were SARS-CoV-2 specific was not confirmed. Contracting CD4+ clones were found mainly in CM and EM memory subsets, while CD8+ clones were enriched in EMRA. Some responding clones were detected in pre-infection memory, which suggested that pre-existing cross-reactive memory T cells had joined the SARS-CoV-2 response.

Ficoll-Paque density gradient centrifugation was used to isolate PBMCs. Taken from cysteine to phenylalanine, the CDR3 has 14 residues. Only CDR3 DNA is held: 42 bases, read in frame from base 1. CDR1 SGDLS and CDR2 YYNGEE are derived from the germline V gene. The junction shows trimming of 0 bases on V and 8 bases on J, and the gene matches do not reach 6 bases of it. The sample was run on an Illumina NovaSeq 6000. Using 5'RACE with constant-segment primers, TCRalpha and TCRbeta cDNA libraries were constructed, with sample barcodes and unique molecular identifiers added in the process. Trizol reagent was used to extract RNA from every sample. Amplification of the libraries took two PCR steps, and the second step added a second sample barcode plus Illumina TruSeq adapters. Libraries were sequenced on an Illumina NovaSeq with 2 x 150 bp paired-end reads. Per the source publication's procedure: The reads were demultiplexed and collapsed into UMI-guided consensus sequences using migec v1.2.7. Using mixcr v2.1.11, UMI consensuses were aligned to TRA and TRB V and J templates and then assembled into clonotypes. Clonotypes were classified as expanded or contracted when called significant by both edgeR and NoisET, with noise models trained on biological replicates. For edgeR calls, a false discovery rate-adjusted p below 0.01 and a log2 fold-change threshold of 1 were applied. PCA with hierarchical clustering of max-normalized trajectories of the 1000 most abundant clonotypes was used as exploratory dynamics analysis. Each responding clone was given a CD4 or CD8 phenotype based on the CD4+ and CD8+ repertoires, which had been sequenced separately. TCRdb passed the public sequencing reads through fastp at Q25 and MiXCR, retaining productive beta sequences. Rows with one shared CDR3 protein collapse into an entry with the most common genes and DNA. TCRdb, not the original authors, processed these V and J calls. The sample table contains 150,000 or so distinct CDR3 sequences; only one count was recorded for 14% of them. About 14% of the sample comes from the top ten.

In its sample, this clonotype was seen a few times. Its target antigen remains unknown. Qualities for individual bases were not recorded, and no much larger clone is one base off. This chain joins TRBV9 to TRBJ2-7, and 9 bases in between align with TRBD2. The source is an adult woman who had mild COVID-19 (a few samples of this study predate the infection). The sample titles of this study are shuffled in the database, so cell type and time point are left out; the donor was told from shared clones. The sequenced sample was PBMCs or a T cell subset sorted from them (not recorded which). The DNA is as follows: TGTGCCAGCAGCGTAGAAGCGGGGGGCCCTAAGCAGTACTTC. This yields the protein CASSVEAGGPKQYF.